Here is one T cell receptor (beta chain) with its context. Random hexamers were used to reverse transcribe 0.5 to 1 ug of RNA. The method of amplification for TCR beta CDR3 was immunoSEQ multiplex PCR, covering 54 Vbeta and 13 Jbeta. One entry per CDR3 protein, called by TCRdb with MiXCR from the immunoSEQ multiplex PCR reads. Of 300,000 or so distinct CDR3 sequences in the sample, about 91% are singletons; the top ten hold over 0.05%. The sample comes from a study of CD8 T cells in Susac syndrome. CD8+ and CD4+ T cells circulating in blood were sequenced for TCR beta. The multiple sclerosis controls were treatment-naive patients affected by stable or active relapsing-remitting disease. Bulk CD8+ and CD4+ cells came from magnetic negative isolation; CD8+ TEMRA by FACS. The CDR3 runs 15 residues. Germline CDR1 reads MNHEY; CDR2 reads SVGAGI. Between the trimmed V and J ends, which lost 6 bases and 7 bases, there was a span of 22 bases.

Specimen: CD4+ T cells from PBMCs. The origin of this receptor is a human donor with multiple sclerosis. The V call is TRBV6-5, the J call TRBJ2-7, with a possible D match to TRBD2 (6 bases). The CDR3 spells CASSNSATRSREQYF. The CDR3 region has the DNA TGTGCCAGCAGCAACAGCGCGACTAGGTCTCGGGAGCAGTACTTC.